This T cell receptor (beta chain) was sequenced in a study of Graves' ophthalmopathy and Graves' hyperthyroidism. In germline, CDR1 is DFQATT, CDR2 SNEGSKA (reference sequence). This CDR3 has 14 residues. This clonotype was seen a single time. At one end the junction does not follow the germline gene, possibly because of a read error. Transcripts of RNA were the source for amplifying TCR beta CDR3 regions. First-round RT-PCR used HTBI primers; second-round multiplex PCR followed. TCRdb passed the multiplex PCR reads through MiXCR, listing each CDR3 protein once. The sample yields about 220,000 distinct CDR3 sequences, around a fifth seen once.

Sequencing used peripheral blood. The rearrangement uses TRBV20-1 and TRBJ2-2, with a tentative D call TRBD2 (5 bases). The source of this sequence is a woman in her forties or fifties with Graves' ophthalmopathy. CDR3 region: CSARGRRGTGELCF. In DNA form, the CDR3 reads TGCAGTGCTAGAGGTCGCCGAGGCACCGGGGAGCTGTGTTTT.